The TCR beta chain described here comes from a study of shared clonotypes between healthy human individuals. Turning to the study itself: Per-donor plates numbered three CD4 naive, three CD4 memory, two CD8 naive and one CD8 memory. Overall study findings and caveats: Rarefaction exposed incomplete sorted-subset sequencing despite large depth.

The germline gives CDR1 MNHEY, CDR2 SMNVEV (reference sequence). There are 17 residues in the CDR3. V dropped 1 base and J dropped 4; count of bases not matched to a gene: 10. Details on this clone: Its specificity is unknown.

TCRdb keeps only in-frame clones here, not all; method: immunoSEQ multiplex PCR. The sample comprises about 2,100,000 clones, about 93% of which are singletons, and roughly 1.7% rests with the top ten. Selected positively for CCR7 and CD45RO-negative, naive CD8 cells excluded terminally differentiated effector memory CD45RA+ cells. This receptor was taken from a man younger than 35 in good health. Some clones in this sample may be carry-over from other donors' samples. Sequenced input: naive CD8+ T cells from PBMCs. This chain uses TRBV27 with TRBJ2-1, with 7 nucleotides matching TRBD1. CDR3 in amino acids: CASSLYRGVRVYNEQFF. CDR3 sequence (DNA): TGTGCCAGCAGTTTATACAGGGGCGTGAGGGTATACAATGAGCAGTTCTTC.